Below are 20 T cell receptor beta chains sequenced from a single sample in a study of blood T cell repertoires in COVID-19. Clones were sequenced by immunoSEQ multiplex PCR, and TCRdb holds only the in-frame ones, with some missing. Of 130,000 to 150,000 clones listed, 85% are singletons. Specimen: peripheral blood. The origin of the receptors is a woman between 35 and 50 years old with active or convalescent COVID-19.

The chain has TRBV6-5 and TRBJ1-5, with 7 bases lining up with TRBD1. After removal of 0 bases from V and 3 bases from J, the junction contained 2 bases not matched to a gene. CDR1 MNHEY and CDR2 SVGAGI come from the germline V gene. The CDR3 contains 15 residues. Here the CDR3 DNA reads TGTGCCAGCAGTTACTCGACAGGGATCAATCAGCCCCAGCATTTT. Its protein product is CASSYSTGINQPQHF.

V gene TRBV11-3 combines with J gene TRBJ2-1; 8 bases match TRBD2. J gave up 9 bases and V 1 base, and 11 bases lay outside the gene matches. Germline CDR1 and CDR2: SGHNT and YENEEA. The CDR3 is made up of 16 amino acids. The chain's CDR3 is CASSLVPGGRNTEQFF. The CDR3 region has the DNA TGTGCCAGCAGCTTAGTCCCGGGCGGGAGGAATACTGAGCAGTTCTTC.

This clone was recorded once. The chain has TRBV11-2 and TRBJ2-1, with a possible D match to TRBD2 (6 bases). This CDR3 region has 15 residues. Trimming removed 7 bases at V and 0 bases at J, with 13 bases between. CDR1 and CDR2 from the germline V gene are SGHAT and FQNNGV. CDR3 region: CASTISGPSYNEQFF. CDR3 coding DNA: TGTGCCAGCACCATTAGCGGCCCCTCCTACAATGAGCAGTTCTTC.

The V call is TRBV18, the J call TRBJ1-1, with D unclear. Per the germline V gene, CDR1 is KGHSH and CDR2 is LQKENI. V lost 3 bases and J lost 0, with 11 bases in between. The CDR3 extends over 15 amino acids. The CDR3 coding sequence is TGTGCCAGCTCACCCCAGCCGGGGATGAACACTGAAGCTTTCTTT. This translates into CASSPQPGMNTEAFF.

The rearrangement uses TRBV6-6 and TRBJ1-1; D not resolved. Germline lookup yields CDR1 MNHNY and CDR2 SVGAGI (reference sequence). The CDR3 length is 15 residues. The V end lost 6 bases, the J end lost 5 bases, and 19 bases lay between the germline ends. The CDR3 reads CASSSSLTPGTEAFF. The CDR3 DNA is TGTGCCAGCAGCTCGAGCTTGACCCCGGGTACTGAAGCTTTCTTT.

In DNA, the CDR3 is TGTGCCAGCAGTAAAACAGGGGGGTCTAGTCAGCCCCAGCATTTT. Translation gives CASSKTGGSSQPQHF. The chain joins TRBV2 to TRBJ1-5; 8 bases map to TRBD1. V was clipped by 5 bases and J by 6 bases; unmatched bases: 9. This CDR3 has 15 residues. Germline lookup yields CDR1 SNHLY and CDR2 FYNNEI.

This chain uses TRBV10-3 with TRBJ1-5, with a weak D call TRBD1 (6 bases). The ends were cut back, 9 bases at V and 1 base at J, with 7 bases in the middle. This CDR3 has 12 residues. Germline CDR1 ENHRY, CDR2 SYGVKD. The CDR3 DNA reads TGTGCCATTGGACAGAGCAATCAGCCCCAGCATTTT. Translating it yields CAIGQSNQPQHF.

This chain uses TRBV19 with TRBJ1-1; possible D gene TRBD1, 6 bases. Germline loops: CDR1 LNHDA, CDR2 SQIVND (reference sequence). The CDR3 sequence is 15 residues long. Trimming removed 3 bases from V and 1 base from J, with 12 bases in between. This chain's CDR3 is CASSIPQGSNTEAFF. In nucleotides, the CDR3 is TGTGCCAGTAGTATCCCACAGGGTTCGAACACTGAAGCTTTCTTT.

This chain links TRBV19 with TRBJ1-4; 12 bases map to TRBD1. The CDR3 loop spans 14 amino acids. Germline trimming cut 6 bases from V and 10 bases from J; bases unmatched to any gene: 6. CDR1 is LNHDA, CDR2 SQIVND, per germline (reference sequence). Written as DNA, the CDR3 is TGTGCCAGTAGCGGGACAGGGGGCTGGCGAAAACTGTTTTTT. Protein: CASSGTGGWRKLFF.

The chain uses TRBV30 and TRBJ2-1, with D unresolved. V was pared by 3 bases and J by 7 bases, with 22 bases between. CDR1 and CDR2 from the germline V gene are GTSNPN and SVGIG (reference sequence). The CDR3 has 16 amino acids. The CDR3 bases are TGTGCCTGGAGCGTACGGGTCCTGGCGCCTCGGAATGAGCAGTTCTTC. Translating gives CAWSVRVLAPRNEQFF.

The chain combines TRBV2 with TRBJ1-6, with D possibly being TRBD1 (5 bases). V shed 2 bases and J shed 16 bases, with 18 bases lying between them. This CDR3 is 14 amino acids long. Germline CDR1 is SNHLY and CDR2 is FYNNEI. CDR3 protein: CASSEWSGDQGLHF. CDR3 nucleotides: TGTGCCAGCAGTGAATGGTCCGGCGATCAGGGTCTCCACTTT.

Points on this clone: Its ends do not fully match the called genes, so a read error is possible. The chain has TRBV20-1 and TRBJ2-7; 7 bases match TRBD2. CDR3 size: 11 residues. Germline CDR1 is DFQATT and CDR2 is SNEGSKA (reference sequence). The CDR3 sequence is CSAQTGTTSNF. CDR3 sequence (DNA): TGCAGTGCCCAAACCGGGACTACATCAAACTTC.

In its sample, this clone was seen once. V and J are TRBV5-5 and TRBJ1-1, with D unresolved. Trimming took 0 bases from V and 1 from J, leaving 4 bases between them. The CDR3 length is 13 residues. CDR1 is SGHKS and CDR2 is YYEKEE in the germline V gene (reference sequence). Here the CDR3 reads CASSLGANTEAFF. CDR3 DNA sequence: TGTGCCAGCAGCTTGGGGGCGAACACTGAAGCTTTCTTT.

The V call is TRBV12-1, the J call TRBJ1-3. TRBV12-1 is assigned pseudogene status. The CDR3 is 17 amino acids. The CDR3 DNA sequence: TGTGCCAGCAGCCCTGATAGGGGGGGACGCTCTGGAAACACCATATATTTT. It yields the protein CASSPDRGGRSGNTIYF.

The chain carries TRBV28 and TRBJ2-1; a possible D gene is TRBD2 (7 bases). Deletions cut 11 bases from V and 8 bases from J, with 22 bases between. The CDR3 contains 14 residues. The germline CDR1 and CDR2 sequences are MDHEN and SYDVKM. The CDR3 nucleotides are TGTGCCTGGACCGGGGGGCGGGCGGGCGATGAGCAGTTCTTC. It specifies CAWTGGRAGDEQFF. Based on the CDR3 plus reference TRBV28 and TRBJ2-1, the full variable domain is DVKVTQSSRYLVKRTGEKVFLECVQDMDHENMFWYRQDPGLGLRLIYFSYDVKMKEKGDIPEGYSVSREKKERFSLILESASTNQTSMYLCAWTGGRAGDEQFFGPGTRLTVL.

Points on this clone: The sample contains more than one DNA sequence encoding this CDR3. The genes are TRBV7-9 and TRBJ2-5; 11 positions agree with TRBD1. The CDR3 length is 15 residues. CDR1 and CDR2 (germline): SEHNR, FQNEAQ (reference sequence). Trimming removed 4 bases from V and 1 base from J; junction bases left unmatched: 2. The CDR3 protein is CASSSGTGGQETQYF. In nucleotides, the CDR3 is TGTGCCAGCAGCTCTGGGACAGGGGGCCAAGAGACCCAGTACTTC.

The chain carries TRBV27 and TRBJ1-5; the D gene is possibly TRBD1 (5 bases). The V and J ends lost 1 base and 3 bases respectively, with 10 bases between them. The CDR3 has 15 residues. Germline V gene lookup returns CDR1 MNHEY and CDR2 SMNVEV (reference sequence). This chain's CDR3 is CASSLWGRNNQPQHF. The CDR3 DNA sequence: TGTGCCAGCAGTTTATGGGGCAGAAACAATCAGCCCCAGCATTTT.

The chain joins TRBV4-3 to TRBJ1-1; 7 bases line up with TRBD1. CDR3 length: 14 residues. The germline V gene has CDR1 LGHNA and CDR2 YSLEER. The V and J ends lost 1 base and 6 bases, in that order; junction bases with no gene match: 5. The CDR3, as DNA: TGCGCCAGCAGCCAAGTCGAGGGGGCGGCTGAAGCTTTCTTT. It is translated as CASSQVEGAAEAFF.

This sequence joins TRBV29-1 and TRBJ1-4; D gene uncertain. V gave up 4 bases and J gave up 0 bases, with 18 bases separating them. The V gene's germline CDR1 is SQVTM and CDR2 ANQGSEA. There are 17 residues in the CDR3. The CDR3 DNA reads TGCAGCGTTGCGGCGGAGCTATTCTTGGCAACTAATGAAAAACTGTTTTTT. This gives the protein CSVAAELFLATNEKLFF.

This clone was counted only a few times. The gene calls are TRBV6-4 and TRBJ2-3; TRBD2 is a possible D gene (5 bases). CDR3 length: 15 residues. Germline V gives CDR1 MRHNA, CDR2 SNTAGT. V was clipped by 4 bases and J by 4 bases, with 15 bases between them. Written as DNA, the CDR3 is TGTGCCAGCAGTGGGACGGGATACGGTGCAGATACGCAGTATTTT. It translates to CASSGTGYGADTQYF.